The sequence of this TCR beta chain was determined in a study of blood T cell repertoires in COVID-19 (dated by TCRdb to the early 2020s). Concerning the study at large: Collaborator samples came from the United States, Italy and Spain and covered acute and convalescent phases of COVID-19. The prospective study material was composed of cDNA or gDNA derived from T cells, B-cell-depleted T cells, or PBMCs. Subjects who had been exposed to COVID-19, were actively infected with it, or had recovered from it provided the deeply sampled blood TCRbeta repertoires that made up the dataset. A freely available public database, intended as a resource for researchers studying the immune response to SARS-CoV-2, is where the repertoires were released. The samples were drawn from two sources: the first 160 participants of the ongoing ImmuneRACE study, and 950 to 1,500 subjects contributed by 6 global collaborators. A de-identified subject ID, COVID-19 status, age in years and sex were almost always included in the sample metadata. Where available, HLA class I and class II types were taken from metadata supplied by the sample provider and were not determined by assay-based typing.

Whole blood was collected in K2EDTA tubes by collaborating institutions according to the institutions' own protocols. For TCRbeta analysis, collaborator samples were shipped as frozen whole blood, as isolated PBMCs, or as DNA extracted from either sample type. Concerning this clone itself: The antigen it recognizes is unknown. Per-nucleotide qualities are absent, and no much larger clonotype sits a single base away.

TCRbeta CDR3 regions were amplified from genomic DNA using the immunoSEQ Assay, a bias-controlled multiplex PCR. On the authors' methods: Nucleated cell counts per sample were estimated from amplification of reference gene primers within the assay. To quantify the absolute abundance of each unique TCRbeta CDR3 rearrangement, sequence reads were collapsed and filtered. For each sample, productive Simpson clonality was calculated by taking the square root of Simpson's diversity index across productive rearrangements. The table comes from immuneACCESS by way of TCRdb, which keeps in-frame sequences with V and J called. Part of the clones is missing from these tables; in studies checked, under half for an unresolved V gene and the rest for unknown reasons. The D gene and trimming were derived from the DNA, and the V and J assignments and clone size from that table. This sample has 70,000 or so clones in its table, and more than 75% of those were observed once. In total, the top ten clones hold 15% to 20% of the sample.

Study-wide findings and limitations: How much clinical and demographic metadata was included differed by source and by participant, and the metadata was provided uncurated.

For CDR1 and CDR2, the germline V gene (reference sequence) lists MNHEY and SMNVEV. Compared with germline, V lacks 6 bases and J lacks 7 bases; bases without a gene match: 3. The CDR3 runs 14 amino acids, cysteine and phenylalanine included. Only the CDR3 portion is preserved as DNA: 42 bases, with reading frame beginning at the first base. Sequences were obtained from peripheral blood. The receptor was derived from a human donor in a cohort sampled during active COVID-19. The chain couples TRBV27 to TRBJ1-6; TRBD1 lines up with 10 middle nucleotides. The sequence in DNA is TGTGCCAGCAGCTTGGACAGGGGGAATTCACCCCTCCACTTT. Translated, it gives CASSLDRGNSPLHF.